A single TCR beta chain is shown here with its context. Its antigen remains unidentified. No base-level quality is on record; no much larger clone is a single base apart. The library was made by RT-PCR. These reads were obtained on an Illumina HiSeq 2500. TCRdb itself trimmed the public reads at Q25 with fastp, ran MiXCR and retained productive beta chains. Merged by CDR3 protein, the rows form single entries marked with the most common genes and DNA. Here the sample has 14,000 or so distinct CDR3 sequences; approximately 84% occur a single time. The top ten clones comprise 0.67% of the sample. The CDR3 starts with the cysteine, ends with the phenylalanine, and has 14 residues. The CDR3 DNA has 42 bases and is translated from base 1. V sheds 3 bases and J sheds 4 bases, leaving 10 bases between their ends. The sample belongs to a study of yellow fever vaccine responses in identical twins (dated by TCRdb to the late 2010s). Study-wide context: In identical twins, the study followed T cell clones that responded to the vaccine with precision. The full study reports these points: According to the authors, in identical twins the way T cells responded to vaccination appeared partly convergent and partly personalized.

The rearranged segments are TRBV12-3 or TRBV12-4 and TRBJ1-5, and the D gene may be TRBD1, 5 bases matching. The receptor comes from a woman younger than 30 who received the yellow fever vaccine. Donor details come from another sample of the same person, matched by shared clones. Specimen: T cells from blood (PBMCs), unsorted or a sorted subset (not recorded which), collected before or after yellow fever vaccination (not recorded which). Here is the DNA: TGTGCCAGCAGTTTGGCGGGGGGTAATCAGCCCCAGCATTTT. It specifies CASSLAGGNQPQHF.